These 29 T cell receptor beta chains came from one sample sequenced in a study of T cells after yellow fever vaccination. TCRdb itself ran the 5' RACE reads through MiXCR, one entry per CDR3 protein. The data show about 340,000 distinct CDR3 sequences, with approximately 4.2% seen just once and 20% to 30% held by the top ten. The sample consisted of PBMCs, taken 5 days after the yellow fever booster vaccination. These receptor sequences come from a man between 18 and 35 years old who received the YFV17D yellow fever vaccine.

This clonotype was recorded at least ten times. The chain combines TRBV23-1 with TRBJ2-3; a weak D match, TRBD1 (6 bases). TRBV23-1 is noted as an ORF with a role that remains uncertain. This CDR3 region has 14 residues. The V end was cut by 10 bases, the J end by 6 bases, with 20 bases between. The CDR3 is CANPRTEVGDTQYF. CDR3 sequence (DNA): TGCGCCAACCCCCGGACAGAGGTCGGCGATACGCAGTATTTT.

The rearrangement links TRBV7-9 to TRBJ2-7, with D tentatively TRBD2 (5 bases). Trimming shortened V by 1 base and J by 6 bases, and 16 bases separated the two germline ends. The CDR3 sequence is 15 residues long. In germline, CDR1 is SEHNR, CDR2 FQNEAQ (reference sequence). The CDR3 coding sequence is TGTGCCAGCAGCTTAGGGGCAGGACTCGCCAGCGAGCAGTACGTC. This translates into CASSLGAGLASEQYV.

The rearrangement links TRBV23-1 to TRBJ2-7, with 10 bases lining up with TRBD1. TRBV23-1 is an ORF, and what it does is uncertain. Trimming took 10 bases from V and 6 from J; bases not matched to a gene: 21. This CDR3 comprises 17 residues. The CDR3 DNA sequence: TGCGCCATAGTTTCTGGAGACTGGACAGGGGGTTTCAGCGAGCAGTACGTC. Protein product: CAIVSGDWTGGFSEQYV.

This clonotype was recorded a few times. The CDR3 DNA follows: TGTGCCAGCAGCCCCCGAGTCCAGCGGGGGACAGATACGCAGTATTTT. Encoded protein: CASSPRVQRGTDTQYF. The gene calls are TRBV7-2 and TRBJ2-3; 8 bases match TRBD2. The germline gives CDR1 SGHTA, CDR2 FQGNSA. The CDR3 contains 16 residues. V was pared by 5 bases and J by 3 bases, with 10 bases of the junction left unmatched.

This clonotype has a count of ten or more. The CDR3 loop is CASSDQGDQPQHF. In DNA, the CDR3 is TGTGCCAGCTCAGACCAGGGGGATCAGCCCCAGCATTTT. This chain uses TRBV18 with TRBJ1-5, with 7 bases that match TRBD1. The CDR3 contains 13 residues. After removal of 5 bases from V and 5 bases from J, the junction contained 3 bases not matched to a gene. The germline CDR1 and CDR2 sequences are KGHSH and LQKENI.

The chain is built from TRBV20-1 and TRBJ2-6; 7 bases are a match to TRBD2. Germline CDR1 reads DFQATT; CDR2 reads SNEGSKA (reference sequence). The CDR3 has 16 residues. V dropped 0 bases and J dropped 2; count of bases not matched to a gene: 4. As DNA, the CDR3 is TGCAGTGCTAGAGATCGGGGGGTTGCTGGGGCCAACGTCCTGACTTTC. Residues: CSARDRGVAGANVLTF.

This clonotype showed up just a few times. This rearrangement joins TRBV6-2 or TRBV6-3 to TRBJ2-2; TRBD2 matches 8 bases. In germline, CDR1 is MNHEY, CDR2 SVGEGT. There are 15 residues in the CDR3. V was pared by 6 bases and J by 7 bases, with 10 bases of the junction left unmatched. DNA of the CDR3: TGTGCCAGCAGATTCGGCGGGGGGCAAGTCGGGGAGCTGTTTTTT. Its translation is CASRFGGGQVGELFF.

The chain combines TRBV7-2 with TRBJ2-1, with 8 bases that match TRBD1. V lost 4 bases and J lost 7; bases outside the gene matches: 9. In germline, CDR1 is SGHTA, CDR2 FQGNSA. This CDR3 is built from 15 residues. The CDR3 loop is CASSSDRGTWNEQFF. The CDR3 coding sequence is TGTGCCAGCAGCTCCGACAGGGGCACTTGGAATGAGCAGTTCTTC.

This clonotype was detected ten times or more. The chain is built from TRBV5-1 and TRBJ2-1; D is uncertain. Germline CDR1 SGHRS, CDR2 YFSETQ. V was trimmed by 2 bases and J by 0 bases, leaving 9 bases between them. The CDR3 is 15 residues long. CDR3 in DNA: TGCGCCAGCAGCTTCAATCAGAACTCCTACAATGAGCAGTTCTTC. Translated, it gives CASSFNQNSYNEQFF.

This sequence joins TRBV12-3 or TRBV12-4 and TRBJ2-5; 7 bases are shared with TRBD1. V was pared by 8 bases and J by 9 bases, with 6 bases of the junction left unmatched. CDR3 length equals 11 residues. In nucleotides, the CDR3 is TGTGCCAGCGGCCAGGGGGAAGCCCAGTACTTC. It translates to CASGQGEAQYF.

This clonotype was seen repeatedly, ten times or more. The chain employs TRBV29-1 and TRBJ2-5; D perhaps matches TRBD1 (5 bases). Per germline, CDR1 SQVTM and CDR2 ANQGSEA. The CDR3 spans 14 residues. V lost 0 bases to trimming and J lost 6 bases, with 14 bases between them. The CDR3 spells CSVEEGTGPQTQYF. The CDR3 nucleotides are TGCAGCGTTGAAGAGGGAACAGGCCCCCAGACCCAGTACTTC.

This clonotype was observed many times. This chain links TRBV7-2 with TRBJ1-5, with a possible D match to TRBD1 (5 bases). V was shortened by 2 bases and J by 5 bases, with 10 bases between the two germline ends. The CDR3 contains 14 residues. The germline gives CDR1 SGHTA, CDR2 FQGNSA. CDR3 DNA: TGTGCCAGCAGCTTATACGGGGCGGATCAGCCCCAGCATTTT. Protein: CASSLYGADQPQHF.

This clonotype was seen a few times. The chain recombines TRBV27 with TRBJ2-4; D gene ambiguous. V was clipped by 3 bases and J by 10 bases, with 13 bases between them. The germline CDR1 and CDR2 sequences are MNHEY and SMNVEV (reference sequence). The CDR3 has 13 residues. Here the CDR3 reads CASSFAPYGIQYF. CDR3 bases: TGTGCCAGCAGTTTTGCGCCCTACGGGATTCAGTACTTC.

There are many counts of this clonotype. The gene calls are TRBV5-1 and TRBJ2-3, with 8 bases fitting TRBD2. With 4 bases clipped from V and 2 bases from J, the junction kept 3 bases outside the gene matches. The CDR3 has 14 residues. Per germline, CDR1 SGHRS and CDR2 YFSETQ. CDR3 region: CASSIAGFTDTQYF. In DNA form, the CDR3 reads TGCGCCAGCAGCATAGCGGGGTTCACAGATACGCAGTATTTT.

The sample holds a few counts of this clonotype. The genes are TRBV7-6 and TRBJ2-6, with TRBD2 matching over 9 bases. With V trimmed by 8 bases and J by 1 base, 9 bases remained unmatched. This CDR3 spans 17 amino acids. Looked up from germline, CDR1 is SGHVS and CDR2 is FNYEAQ. The CDR3 protein is CASGRGLARSGANVLTF. CDR3 coding DNA: TGTGCCAGCGGCAGGGGACTAGCCCGGTCTGGGGCCAACGTCCTGACTTTC.

This clonotype was observed a handful of times. The V gene is TRBV6-6, the J gene TRBJ1-2; TRBD1 matches 8 bases. The CDR3 consists of 15 residues. J lost 5 bases, V lost 0 bases, and 5 bases had no gene match. CDR1 and CDR2 from the germline V gene are MNHNY and SVGAGI (reference sequence). The CDR3 DNA reads as TGTGCCAGCAGTTACTCCCAGGGGGCGCTTTATGGCTACACCTTC. Its protein product is CASSYSQGALYGYTF.

This clonotype has a handful of counts. J is TRBJ2-1 and V is TRBV3-1, with D unclear. The V gene's germline CDR1 is LGHDT and CDR2 YNNKEL (reference sequence). This CDR3 contains 13 residues. Deletions cut 1 base from V and 9 bases from J, with 10 bases between. CDR3 bases: TGTGCCAGCAGCCAAGGGCTTGGGGTTGAGCAGTTCTTC. The encoded protein is CASSQGLGVEQFF.

The gene calls are TRBV15 and TRBJ1-3, with unresolved D. V gave up 1 base and J gave up 1 base, with 14 bases separating them. The CDR3 covers 17 residues. Germline values: CDR1 LNHNV, CDR2 YYDKDF (reference sequence). The CDR3 nucleotides are TGTGCCACCAGCAGAGGGGCCCAAGGTAGATCTGGAAACACCATATATTTT. Translated, it gives CATSRGAQGRSGNTIYF.

This chain uses TRBV3-1 with TRBJ2-6; a possible D gene is TRBD2 (7 bases). The germline V gene has CDR1 LGHDT and CDR2 YNNKEL (reference sequence). Deletions cut 5 bases from V and 0 bases from J, with 14 bases between. This CDR3 comprises 17 residues. The DNA of the CDR3 is TGTGCCAGCAGCTCTGGCGGGGGCCCCTCTGGGGCCAACGTCCTGACTTTC. As protein: CASSSGGGPSGANVLTF.

The chain joins TRBV10-3 to TRBJ2-2; the match to TRBD1 covers 9 bases. Germline loops: CDR1 ENHRY, CDR2 SYGVKD. The CDR3 has 16 residues. With V trimmed by 6 bases and J by 0 bases, 5 bases remained unmatched. The CDR3 region has the DNA TGTGCCATCAGCCGGGACAGGGATACGAACACCGGGGAGCTGTTTTTT. As protein: CAISRDRDTNTGELFF.

The V call is TRBV29-1, the J call TRBJ1-5; 8 bases line up with TRBD1. This CDR3 spans 13 amino acids. The trim removed 2 bases at V and 5 bases at J, leaving 2 bases unmatched. Germline V lookup: CDR1 SQVTM, CDR2 ANQGSEA. The CDR3 bases are TGCAGCGTTGAATCAGGGGGCGATCAGCCCCAGCATTTT. It yields the protein CSVESGGDQPQHF.

The rearrangement joins TRBV7-2 to TRBJ1-2; D is possibly TRBD1 (6 bases). The germline CDR1 and CDR2 sequences are SGHTA and FQGNSA. Trimming shortened V by 2 bases and J by 4 bases, and 14 bases separated the two germline ends. The CDR3 consists of 15 residues. CDR3 residues: CASSLSPGQLYGYTF. The CDR3 bases are TGTGCCAGCAGCTTATCCCCCGGACAGCTCTATGGCTACACCTTC.

This chain uses TRBV6-5 with TRBJ1-1; D is undetermined. Trimming left V 6 bases short and J 4 bases short, with 15 bases between. This CDR3 spans 14 amino acids. Per the germline V gene, CDR1 is MNHEY and CDR2 is SVGAGI. The DNA of the CDR3 is TGTGCCAGCAGAAAAGGACGGCTACCCACTGAAGCTTTCTTT. Its protein product is CASRKGRLPTEAFF.

This clonotype came up many times. The genes are TRBV7-6 and TRBJ1-1; a possible D gene is TRBD1 (6 bases). This CDR3 spans 15 amino acids. Deletions cut 1 base from V and 6 bases from J, with 15 bases between. CDR1 is SGHVS, CDR2 FNYEAQ, per germline. The CDR3 DNA sequence: TGTGCCAGCAGCTTAGAGCCGGGGGCAAGGGCTGAAGCTTTCTTT. Its protein product is CASSLEPGARAEAFF.

This clonotype was counted many times. The chain is built from TRBV29-1 and TRBJ2-3; tentatively, D is TRBD1 (6 bases). Germline V CDR1 and CDR2: SQVTM, ANQGSEA. V gave up 7 bases and J gave up 2 bases, with 13 bases separating them. This CDR3 has 13 amino acids. In DNA, the CDR3 is TGCAGCGAGGCCAGGGGACCCACAGATACGCAGTATTTT. Its protein is CSEARGPTDTQYF.

The chain recombines TRBV6-6 with TRBJ1-1; no clear D gene. The CDR3 runs 15 residues. With 2 bases removed from V and 2 bases from J, the gap between germline ends came to 12 bases. CDR1 and CDR2 (germline): MNHNY, SVGAGI (reference sequence). This chain's CDR3 is CASSYVGVLNTEAFF. CDR3 sequence (DNA): TGTGCCAGCAGTTACGTAGGCGTCCTTAACACTGAAGCTTTCTTT.

This clonotype was found many times. The V call is TRBV9, the J call TRBJ1-6; 8 bases align to TRBD1. Germline values: CDR1 SGDLS, CDR2 YYNGEE. V shed 4 bases, J shed 6 bases, and the junction held 3 bases outside the gene matches. There are 14 residues in the CDR3. This CDR3 reads CASSRTGFNSPLHF. CDR3 bases: TGTGCCAGCAGCCGGACAGGGTTTAATTCACCCCTCCACTTT. The entire variable domain, with the rest obtained from reference TRBV9 and TRBJ1-6, is as follows: DSGVTQTPKHLITATGQRVTLRCSPRSGDLSVYWYQQSLDQGLQFLIQYYNGEERAKGNILERFSAQQFPDLHSELNLSSLELGDSALYFCASSRTGFNSPLHFGNGTRLTVT.

This clonotype was detected many times. The CDR3: CASSQEGHLGTGTDTQYF. DNA for the CDR3: TGCGCCAGCAGCCAAGAAGGGCATTTGGGGACAGGGACAGATACGCAGTATTTT. This chain joins TRBV4-3 and TRBJ2-3; 9 bases match TRBD1. This CDR3 is 18 amino acids long. V shed 0 bases, J shed 3 bases, and the junction held 10 bases outside the gene matches. From germline, CDR1 is LGHNA and CDR2 YSLEER.

This clonotype was recorded many times. The V call is TRBV7-3, the J call TRBJ2-3; D is ambiguous. Germline lookup yields CDR1 SGHTA and CDR2 FQGTGA. V lost 5 bases to trimming and J lost 4 bases, with 13 bases between them. This CDR3 region has 14 residues. The CDR3 DNA reads as TGTGCCAGCAGCCTCCAGTCCGGCGCAGATACGCAGTATTTT. Amino acids: CASSLQSGADTQYF.